This T cell receptor beta chain was captured in a study of blood T cell repertoires in COVID-19. Overall study context: Samples of COVID-19 (acute and convalescent) were obtained from the United States, Italy and Spain. T cells, B-cell-depleted T cells, or PBMCs provided the cDNA or gDNA that served as material.

Profiling relied on immunoSEQ multiplex PCR, and the TCRdb table lists in-frame clones only, not all of them. Seen here are around 260,000 clones, roughly 91% observed once, and the top ten hold 0.75% to 0.9%. Note on this clone: One junction end does not reproduce the germline sequence, and a read error may be involved.

Germline V gene data show CDR1 as SSHAT and CDR2 as FNYEAQ (reference sequence). The CDR3 is made up of 15 amino acids. Sequencing was done on a sample of peripheral blood. This receptor was taken from a man between 25 and 39 years old with acute or convalescent COVID-19. The chain uses TRBV7-7 and TRBJ2-5, with TRBD1 matching 10 bases. This CDR3 is CASSPRDRGSETQYF. The CDR3 DNA follows: TGTGCTAGCAGCCCCCGGGACAGGGGAAGCGAGACCCAGTACTTC. Complete variable domain (other parts from reference TRBV7-7 and TRBJ2-5): GAGVSQSPRYKVTKRGQDVTLRCDPISSHATLYWYQQALGQGPEFLTYFNYEAQPDKSGLPSDRFSAERPEGSISTLTIQRTEQRDSAMYRCASSPRDRGSETQYFGPGTRLLVL.